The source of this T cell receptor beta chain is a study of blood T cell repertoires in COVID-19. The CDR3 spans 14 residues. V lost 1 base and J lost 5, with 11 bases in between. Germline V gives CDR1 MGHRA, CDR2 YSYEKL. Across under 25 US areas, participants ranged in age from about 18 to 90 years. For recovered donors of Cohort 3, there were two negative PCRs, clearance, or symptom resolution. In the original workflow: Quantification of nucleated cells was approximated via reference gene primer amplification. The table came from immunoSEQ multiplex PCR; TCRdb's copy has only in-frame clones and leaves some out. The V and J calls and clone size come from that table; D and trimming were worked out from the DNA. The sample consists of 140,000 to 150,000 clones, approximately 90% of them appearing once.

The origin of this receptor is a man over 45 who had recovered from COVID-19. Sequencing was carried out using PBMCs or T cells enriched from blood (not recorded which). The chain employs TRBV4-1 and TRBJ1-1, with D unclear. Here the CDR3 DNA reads TGCGCCAGCAGCCAAGTTGGCGGGAGGACTGAAGCTTTCTTT. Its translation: CASSQVGGRTEAFF.